The 28 T cell receptor beta chains below were found in one sample sequenced in a study of blood T cell repertoires in COVID-19. Using immunoSEQ multiplex PCR, the repertoire was profiled, and TCRdb retains in-frame clones only, with some absent. There are 400,000 or so clones in the sample; around 90% occur only once, and approximately 2.1% lies in the top ten. The sequencing sample was made of PBMCs or T cells enriched from blood (not recorded which). The receptors come from a middle-aged woman with acute COVID-19.

The chain links TRBV5-4 to TRBJ2-7; 7 positions agree with TRBD1. The CDR3 has 14 amino acids. V lost 4 bases and J lost 3; bases outside the gene matches: 7. Germline CDR1 SGHNT, CDR2 YYREEE (reference sequence). In DNA form, the CDR3 reads TGTGCCAGCAGCCCGGGACAGAATGTCTACGAGCAGTACTTC. This encodes CASSPGQNVYEQYF. The full variable domain, rest sourced from reference TRBV5-4 and TRBJ2-7, is ETGVTQSPTHLIKTRGQQVTLRCSSQSGHNTVSWYQQALGQGPQFIFQYYREEENGRGNFPPRFSGLQFPNYSSELNVNALELDDSALYLCASSPGQNVYEQYFGPGTRLTVT.

The V and J genes are TRBV7-8 and TRBJ2-3; possible D gene TRBD2, 5 bases. The CDR3 has 16 amino acids. V was shortened by 2 bases and J by 5 bases, with 17 bases between the two germline ends. Germline CDR1 SGHVS, CDR2 FQNEAQ. CDR3 in DNA: TGTGCCAGCAGCTTATCGGCGGGTTACCAAAGAGATACGCAGTATTTT. It specifies CASSLSAGYQRDTQYF.

V gene TRBV5-4 combines with J gene TRBJ2-5; the match to TRBD2 covers 10 bases. The CDR3 has 17 residues. Trimming took 4 bases from V and 7 from J; bases not matched to a gene: 16. The germline CDR1 and CDR2 sequences are SGHNT and YYREEE (reference sequence). In DNA, the CDR3 is TGTGCCAGCAGCCCAAAACTAGGGACTAGCGAATTCGGGACCCAGTACTTC. Protein: CASSPKLGTSEFGTQYF.

The chain employs TRBV2 and TRBJ1-5; 9 bases agree with TRBD1. Germline V gene data show CDR1 as SNHLY and CDR2 as FYNNEI. The CDR3 contains 16 residues. Trimming took 2 bases from V and 4 from J; bases not matched to a gene: 6. The DNA for the CDR3 is TGTGCCAGCAGTGAACACGGGACAGGGCAAAATCAGCCCCAGCATTTT. It specifies CASSEHGTGQNQPQHF.

The gene calls are TRBV2 and TRBJ1-1; 7 bases are a match to TRBD1. V trimming: 4 bases; J trimming: 5 bases; junction bases outside the gene matches: 7. This CDR3 spans 14 amino acids. From germline, CDR1 is SNHLY and CDR2 FYNNEI. CDR3 sequence (DNA): TGTGCCAGCAGTGGACACAGGGGTCGGACTGAAGCTTTCTTT. This gives the protein CASSGHRGRTEAFF.

The gene calls are TRBV5-1 and TRBJ1-1; 8 nucleotides agree with TRBD1. The trim removed 5 bases at V and 1 base at J, leaving 4 bases unmatched. CDR3 size: 14 residues. The germline CDR1 and CDR2 sequences are SGHRS and YFSETQ. The CDR3 region has the DNA TGCGCCAGCAGAAACAGGGGGTCGAACACTGAAGCTTTCTTT. It specifies CASRNRGSNTEAFF.

The J gene is TRBJ2-7, the V gene TRBV11-2, with D perhaps matching TRBD1 (6 bases). Germline CDR1 SGHAT, CDR2 FQNNGV. Trimming stripped 3 bases from V and 5 bases from J, with 11 bases between. The CDR3 runs 13 residues. CDR3 region: CASSFYREDEQYF. The CDR3 DNA reads as TGTGCCAGCAGCTTTTACAGGGAAGACGAGCAGTACTTC.

This clone appeared once. The V gene is TRBV11-2, the J gene TRBJ1-2; D call uncertain. V dropped 1 base and J dropped 7 bases, with 10 bases sitting between them. The germline CDR1 and CDR2 sequences are SGHAT and FQNNGV. This CDR3 is built from 13 residues. For the CDR3, the DNA is TGTGCCAGCAGCTTAGTTCTTGTCTCTGGCTACACCTTC. Translated, it gives CASSLVLVSGYTF.

The V and J genes are TRBV10-1 and TRBJ1-1, with no clear D. The CDR3 loop spans 15 amino acids. Per the germline V gene, CDR1 is WNHNN and CDR2 is SYGVQD (reference sequence). Trimming removed 4 bases at V and 0 bases at J, with 12 bases between. In DNA, the CDR3 is TGCGCCAGCAGTGTCCGGGGTGGTTTGAACACTGAAGCTTTCTTT. As protein: CASSVRGGLNTEAFF.

The rearrangement links TRBV3-1 (or the pseudogene TRBV3-2) to TRBJ1-2, with 9 bases that match TRBD1. The CDR3 spans 15 residues. The ends lost 1 base at V and 7 bases at J; junction bases unmatched: 7. Germline lookup yields CDR1 LGHDT and CDR2 YNNKEL (reference sequence). The CDR3 DNA follows: TGTGCCAGCAGCCAAGGGCACAGGGGGCGCGGTGGCTACACCTTC. Translating it yields CASSQGHRGRGGYTF.

This chain connects TRBV2 to TRBJ1-1; D ambiguous. The CDR3 extends over 13 amino acids. Trimming shortened V by 4 bases and J by 0 bases, and 6 bases separated the two germline ends. The V gene's germline CDR1 is SNHLY and CDR2 FYNNEI. The CDR3 DNA sequence: TGTGCCAGCAGTGGGGCCGTGAACACTGAAGCTTTCTTT. This codes for CASSGAVNTEAFF.

This clone has a handful of counts. The rearrangement uses TRBV7-2 and TRBJ2-6; tentatively, D is TRBD2 (5 bases). Germline V CDR1 and CDR2: SGHTA, FQGNSA. CDR3 length: 13 amino acids. With 5 bases removed from V and 10 bases from J, the gap between germline ends came to 12 bases. CDR3 region: CASSPPRENVLTF. CDR3 nucleotide sequence: TGTGCCAGCAGCCCCCCTAGGGAGAACGTCCTGACTTTC.

This chain uses TRBV27 with TRBJ1-1; no reliable D call. Germline CDR1 and CDR2: MNHEY and SMNVEV (reference sequence). V gave up 6 bases and J gave up 5 bases, with 16 bases separating them. CDR3 length: 14 amino acids. CDR3 nucleotides: TGTGCCAGCAGCAAAGGGAGGGCGCGGACTGAAGCTTTCTTT. Amino acids: CASSKGRARTEAFF.

The genes are TRBV2 and TRBJ1-3; D remains ambiguous. Trimming shortened V by 7 bases and J by 0 bases, and 13 bases separated the two germline ends. Germline V lookup: CDR1 SNHLY, CDR2 FYNNEI. The CDR3 length is 15 residues. The CDR3 loop is CASTQLGVSGNTIYF. In DNA form, the CDR3 reads TGTGCCAGCACTCAACTCGGTGTCTCTGGAAACACCATATATTTT.

The CDR3 sequence: CASSVDSLSYEQYF. CDR3 nucleotide sequence: TGTGCCAGCAGCGTGGACAGTCTCTCCTACGAGCAGTACTTC. V is TRBV9 and J is TRBJ2-7, with D possibly matching TRBD1 (6 bases). This CDR3 comprises 14 residues. CDR1 and CDR2 from the germline V gene are SGDLS and YYNGEE. V was clipped by 2 bases and J by 0 bases, with 9 bases between them.

This clone was seen a single time. This chain uses TRBV11-2 with TRBJ1-1, with TRBD1 as a possible D gene (6 bases). Germline V gene lookup returns CDR1 SGHAT and CDR2 FQNNGV. The CDR3 has 13 amino acids. V shed 4 bases and J shed 6 bases, with 12 bases lying between them. The CDR3 nucleotides read TGTGCCAGCAGCTCCCGGGACACTTCTGAAGCTTTCTTT. Protein product: CASSSRDTSEAFF.

This chain uses TRBV7-9 with TRBJ2-3; D may be TRBD1 (5 bases). Per germline, CDR1 SEHNR and CDR2 FQNEAQ (reference sequence). This CDR3 region has 14 residues. V lost 7 bases and J 2 bases, leaving 13 bases between the germline ends. The CDR3 region is CASTQGLATDTQYF. The CDR3 DNA follows: TGTGCCAGCACCCAGGGTTTAGCCACAGATACGCAGTATTTT.

J is TRBJ1-5 and V is TRBV5-6; 10 nucleotides line up with TRBD1. Trimming cost V 3 bases and J 7 bases; bases outside gene matches: 10. In germline, CDR1 is SGHDT, CDR2 YYEEEE. This CDR3 region has 16 residues. In DNA form, the CDR3 reads TGTGCCAGCAGCTCCGTGGGGACAGGGGTTGGACAGCCCCAGCATTTT. Protein product: CASSSVGTGVGQPQHF.

The chain uses TRBV10-3 and TRBJ1-1, with D hard to call. Germline loops: CDR1 ENHRY, CDR2 SYGVKD. The V and J ends lost 2 bases and 0 bases respectively, with 7 bases between them. CDR3 size: 14 residues. DNA for the CDR3: TGTGCCATCAGTGAGCCCCGGGTGAACACTGAAGCTTTCTTT. Protein: CAISEPRVNTEAFF.

This chain links TRBV18 with TRBJ1-1; a weak D match, TRBD1 (5 bases). The CDR3 length is 14 residues. Trimming removed 5 bases from V and 1 base from J, with 11 bases in between. Germline V gives CDR1 KGHSH, CDR2 LQKENI. DNA for the CDR3: TGTGCCAGCTCATTAGACAGAACGAACACTGAAGCTTTCTTT. This encodes CASSLDRTNTEAFF.

CDR3 loop: CASSLDHHLVTETQYF. The CDR3 coding sequence is TGTGCCAGCAGCCTCGACCATCATCTAGTCACGGAGACCCAGTACTTC. This chain connects TRBV3-1 (or the pseudogene TRBV3-2) to TRBJ2-5; D is unclear. This CDR3 spans 16 amino acids. Germline V CDR1 and CDR2: LGHDT, YNNKEL (reference sequence). With 4 bases removed from V and 5 bases from J, the gap between germline ends came to 20 bases.

Points on this clone: The sample contains more than one DNA sequence encoding this CDR3. The chain carries TRBV29-1 and TRBJ1-1, with a possible D match to TRBD1 (5 bases). Germline CDR1 and CDR2: SQVTM and ANQGSEA. The V end lost 5 bases, the J end lost 1 base, and 8 bases lay between the germline ends. The CDR3 extends over 12 amino acids. CDR3 amino acids: CSVRQGNTEAFF. CDR3 coding DNA: TGCAGCGTTCGTCAGGGGAACACTGAAGCTTTCTTT.

J is TRBJ2-1 and V is TRBV2; no clear D. Trimming took off 0 bases at V and 0 bases at J, with 12 bases between the two ends. Germline lookup yields CDR1 SNHLY and CDR2 FYNNEI. The CDR3 has 17 residues. The CDR3 loop is CASSEASSARSYNEQFF. As DNA, the CDR3 is TGTGCCAGCAGTGAAGCGTCGTCCGCGCGCTCCTACAATGAGCAGTTCTTC.

The sample holds one count of this clone. The chain employs TRBV7-2 and TRBJ2-2; 9 nucleotides agree with TRBD2. Germline V lookup: CDR1 SGHTA, CDR2 FQGNSA. The CDR3 length is 16 residues. The junction had 6 bases not matched to a gene; V was cut back by 2 bases and J by 5 bases. This CDR3 reads CASSLFRGGATGELFF. The CDR3, as DNA: TGTGCCAGCAGCTTATTCCGCGGGGGGGCTACCGGGGAGCTGTTTTTT.

The sample holds one count of this clone. The CDR3 bases are TGTGCCAGCAGCCAAGAAATAGCCCCTGAGAACACTGAAGCTTTCTTT. Its protein product is CASSQEIAPENTEAFF. J is TRBJ1-1 and V is TRBV3-1 (or the pseudogene TRBV3-2); D call uncertain. This CDR3 spans 16 amino acids. The V end lost 0 bases, the J end lost 1 base, and 12 bases lay between the germline ends. Germline V lookup: CDR1 LGHDT, CDR2 YNNKEL (reference sequence).

The chain employs TRBV5-5 and TRBJ2-5; 7 positions match TRBD2. The germline gives CDR1 SGHKS, CDR2 YYEKEE (reference sequence). V gave up 4 bases and J gave up 7 bases; unmatched junction bases: 19. The CDR3 loop spans 17 amino acids. CDR3 DNA sequence: TGTGCCAGCAGCCCGAGACTAGCCAGCACTCCCAGAGGGACCCAGTACTTC. Protein: CASSPRLASTPRGTQYF.

The rearrangement links TRBV15 to TRBJ2-3; 11 bases match TRBD2. J lost 2 bases, V lost 1 base, and 5 bases had no gene match. The V gene's germline CDR1 is LNHNV and CDR2 YYDKDF (reference sequence). The CDR3 has 17 amino acids. The DNA of the CDR3 is TGTGCCACCAGCAGAGGAATTAGCGGGGGGGCCACAGATACGCAGTATTTT. Translating it yields CATSRGISGGATDTQYF.

The chain combines TRBV6-2 or TRBV6-3 with TRBJ1-5; 7 bases line up with TRBD1. Germline assignment: CDR1 MNHEY and CDR2 SVGEGT. The CDR3 loop spans 13 amino acids. V lost 5 bases and J lost 9; bases outside the gene matches: 7. CDR3 residues: CASSGQAARPQHF. For the CDR3, the DNA is TGTGCCAGCAGTGGACAGGCCGCTAGGCCCCAGCATTTT.